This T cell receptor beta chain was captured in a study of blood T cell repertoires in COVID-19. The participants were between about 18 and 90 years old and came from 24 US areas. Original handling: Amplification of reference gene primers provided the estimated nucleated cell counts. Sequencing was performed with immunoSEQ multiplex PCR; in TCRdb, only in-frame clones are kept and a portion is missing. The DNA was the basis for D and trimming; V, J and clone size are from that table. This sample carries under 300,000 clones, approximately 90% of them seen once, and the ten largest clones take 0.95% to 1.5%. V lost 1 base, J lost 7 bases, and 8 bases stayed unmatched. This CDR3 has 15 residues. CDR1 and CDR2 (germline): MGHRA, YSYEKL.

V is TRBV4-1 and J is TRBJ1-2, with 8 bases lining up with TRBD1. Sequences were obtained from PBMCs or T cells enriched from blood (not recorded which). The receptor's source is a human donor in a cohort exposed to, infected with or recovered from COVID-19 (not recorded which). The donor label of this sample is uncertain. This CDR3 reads CASSQGFDRGTGYTF. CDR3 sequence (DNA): TGCGCCAGCAGCCAAGGTTTTGACAGGGGAACTGGCTACACCTTC.